The T cell receptor (beta chain) described here comes from a study of blood T cell repertoires in COVID-19. Study summary: Researchers got acute and convalescent COVID-19 samples from the United States, Italy and Spain. Sample material is recorded as cDNA or gDNA derived from T cells, B-cell-depleted T cells, or PBMCs.

Enrolment of Seattle patients took place during active infection, and they were followed longitudinally. As originally analysed: Using reference gene primer amplification, nucleated cell counts were estimated. This table comes from immunoSEQ multiplex PCR, and its TCRdb copy is limited to in-frame clones, with some not included. V, J and clone size are taken as reported in that table, and D and trimming were inferred from the DNA itself. The sample lists roughly 60,000 clones, roughly 72% occurring once. V was pared by 2 bases and J by 4 bases, with 6 bases of the junction left unmatched. The CDR3 runs 15 residues. Germline CDR1 is MNHEY and CDR2 is SVGAGI.

The chain links TRBV6-5 to TRBJ1-2, with 8 bases that match TRBD1. What was sequenced was peripheral blood. The sequence was collected from a woman aged 70 to 79 with COVID-19, enrolled during active disease. The CDR3, as DNA: TGTGCCAGCAGTTACCTAGGACAGGGAGTCTATGGCTACACCTTC. It codes for CASSYLGQGVYGYTF.